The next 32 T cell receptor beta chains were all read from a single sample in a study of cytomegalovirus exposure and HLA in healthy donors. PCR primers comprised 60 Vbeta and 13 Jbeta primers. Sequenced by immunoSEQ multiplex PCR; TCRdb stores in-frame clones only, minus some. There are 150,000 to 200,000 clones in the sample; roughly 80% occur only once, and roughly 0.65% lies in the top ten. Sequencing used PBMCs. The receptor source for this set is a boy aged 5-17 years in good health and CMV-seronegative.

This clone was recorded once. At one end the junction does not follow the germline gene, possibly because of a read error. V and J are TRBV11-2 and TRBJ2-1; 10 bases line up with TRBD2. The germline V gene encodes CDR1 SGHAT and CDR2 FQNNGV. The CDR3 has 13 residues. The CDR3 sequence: CASSLPLAGWGIF. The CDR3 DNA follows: TGTGCCAGCAGCTTACCACTAGCGGGATGGGGGATCTTC. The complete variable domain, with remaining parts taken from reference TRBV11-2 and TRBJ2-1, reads EAGVAQSPRYKIIEKRQSVAFWCNPISGHATLYWYQQILGQGPKLLIQFQNNGVVDDSQLPKDRFSAERLKGVDSTLKIQPAKLEDSAVYLCASSLPLAGWGIFGPGTRLTVL.

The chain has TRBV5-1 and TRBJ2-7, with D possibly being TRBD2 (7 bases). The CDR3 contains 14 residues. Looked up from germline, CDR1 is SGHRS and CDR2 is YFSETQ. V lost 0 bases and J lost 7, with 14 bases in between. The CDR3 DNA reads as TGCGCCAGCAGCTTGGTGGGGGGGCTTAGTGAGCAGTACTTC. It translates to CASSLVGGLSEQYF. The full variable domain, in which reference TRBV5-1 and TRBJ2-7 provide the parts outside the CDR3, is KAGVTQTPRYLIKTRGQQVTLSCSPISGHRSVSWYQQTPGQGLQFLFEYFSETQRNKGNFPGRFSGRQFSNSRSEMNVSTLELGDSALYLCASSLVGGLSEQYFGPGTRLTVT.

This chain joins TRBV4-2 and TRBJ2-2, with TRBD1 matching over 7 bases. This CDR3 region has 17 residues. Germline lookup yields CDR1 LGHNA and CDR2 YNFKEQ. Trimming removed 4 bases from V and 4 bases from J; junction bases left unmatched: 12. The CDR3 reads CASSLREGGLSTGELFF. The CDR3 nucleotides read TGTGCCAGCAGCCTCCGGGAAGGGGGCTTGAGCACCGGGGAGCTGTTTTTT.

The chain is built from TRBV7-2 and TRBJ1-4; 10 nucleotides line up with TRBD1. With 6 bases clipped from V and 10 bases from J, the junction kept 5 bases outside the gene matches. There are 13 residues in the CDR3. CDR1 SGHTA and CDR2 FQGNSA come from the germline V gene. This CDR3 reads CASRGTGAGKLFF. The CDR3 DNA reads TGTGCCAGCAGGGGGACAGGGGCGGGAAAACTGTTTTTT. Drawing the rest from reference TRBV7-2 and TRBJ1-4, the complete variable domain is GAGVSQSPSNKVTEKGKDVELRCDPISGHTALYWYRQSLGQGLEFLIYFQGNSAPDKSGLPSDRFSAERTGGSVSTLTIQRTQQEDSAVYLCASRGTGAGKLFFGSGTQLSVL.

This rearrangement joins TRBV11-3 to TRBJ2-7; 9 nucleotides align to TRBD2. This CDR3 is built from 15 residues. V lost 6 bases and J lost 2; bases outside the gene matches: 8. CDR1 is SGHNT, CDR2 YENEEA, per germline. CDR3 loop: CASSYLGGRAYEQYF. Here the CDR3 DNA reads TGTGCCAGCAGTTATCTTGGCGGGAGGGCCTACGAGCAGTACTTC.

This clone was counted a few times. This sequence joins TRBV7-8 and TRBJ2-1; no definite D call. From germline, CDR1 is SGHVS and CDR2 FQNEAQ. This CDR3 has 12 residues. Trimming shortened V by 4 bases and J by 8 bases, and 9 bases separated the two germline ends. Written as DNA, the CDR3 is TGTGCCAGCAGCTCCGGCCGGGATGAGCAGTTCTTC. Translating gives CASSSGRDEQFF. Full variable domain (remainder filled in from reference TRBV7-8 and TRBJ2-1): GAGVSQSPRYKVAKRGQDVALRCDPISGHVSLFWYQQALGQGPEFLTYFQNEAQLDKSGLPSDRFFAERPEGSVSTLKIQRTQQEDSAVYLCASSSGRDEQFFGPGTRLTVL.

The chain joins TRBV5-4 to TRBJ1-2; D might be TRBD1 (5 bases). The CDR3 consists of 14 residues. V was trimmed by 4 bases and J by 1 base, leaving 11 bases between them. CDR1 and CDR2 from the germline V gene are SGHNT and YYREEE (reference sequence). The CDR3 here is CASSRNGGNYGYTF. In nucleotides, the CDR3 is TGTGCCAGCAGCCGAAACGGGGGTAACTATGGCTACACCTTC.

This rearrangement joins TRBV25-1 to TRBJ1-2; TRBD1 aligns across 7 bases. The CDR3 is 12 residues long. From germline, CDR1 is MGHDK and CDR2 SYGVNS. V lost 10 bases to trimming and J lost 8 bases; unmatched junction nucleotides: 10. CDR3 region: CAIGAIQGGYTF. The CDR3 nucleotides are TGTGCCATCGGAGCGATACAGGGGGGCTACACCTTC.

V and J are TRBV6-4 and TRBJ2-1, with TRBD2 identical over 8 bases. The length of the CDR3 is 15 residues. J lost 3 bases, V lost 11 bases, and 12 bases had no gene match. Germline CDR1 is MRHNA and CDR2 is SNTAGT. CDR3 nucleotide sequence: TGTGCCGGCTCCACGACTAGCGCCGACTACAATGAGCAGTTCTTC. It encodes CAGSTTSADYNEQFF.

CDR3 residues: CASSDTGASNQPQHF. CDR3 coding DNA: TGTGCCAGCAGTGATACAGGGGCGAGCAATCAGCCCCAGCATTTT. V usage is TRBV9 and J usage is TRBJ1-5; the match to TRBD1 covers 7 bases. Losses at the gene ends were 5 bases for V and 1 base for J; bases not matched to a gene: 6. This CDR3 has 15 amino acids. CDR1 and CDR2 from the germline V gene are SGDLS and YYNGEE.

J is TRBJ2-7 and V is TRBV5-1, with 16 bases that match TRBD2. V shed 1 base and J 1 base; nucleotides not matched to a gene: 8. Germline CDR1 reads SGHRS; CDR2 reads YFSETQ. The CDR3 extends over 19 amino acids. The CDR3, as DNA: TGCGCCAGCAGCTTGACCGGGACTAGCGGGAGGGCTTTTTCCTACGAGCAGTACTTC. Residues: CASSLTGTSGRAFSYEQYF.

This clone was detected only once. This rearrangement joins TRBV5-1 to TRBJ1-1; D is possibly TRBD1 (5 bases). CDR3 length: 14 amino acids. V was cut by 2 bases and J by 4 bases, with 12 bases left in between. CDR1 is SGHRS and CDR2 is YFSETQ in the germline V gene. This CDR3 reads CASSFGASGTEAFF. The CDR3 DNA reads TGCGCCAGCAGCTTTGGGGCATCGGGCACTGAAGCTTTCTTT.

CDR3 residues: CASSDQGRVYTIYF. CDR3 in DNA: TGTGCCAGTTCCGATCAGGGTCGGGTATACACCATATATTTT. The V gene is TRBV6-1, the J gene TRBJ1-3, with D perhaps matching TRBD1 (5 bases). V was clipped by 9 bases and J by 8 bases, with 20 bases between them. The CDR3 runs 14 residues. CDR1 is MNHNS, CDR2 SASEGT, per germline.

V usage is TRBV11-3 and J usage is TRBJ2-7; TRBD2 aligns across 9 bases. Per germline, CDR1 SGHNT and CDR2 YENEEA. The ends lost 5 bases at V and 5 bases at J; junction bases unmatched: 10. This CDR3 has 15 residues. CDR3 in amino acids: CASSKEAGGVDEQYF. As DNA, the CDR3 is TGTGCCAGCAGCAAAGAAGCGGGAGGAGTCGACGAGCAGTACTTC.

The CDR3 DNA reads as TGTGCCAGCAGCTACGACGGGACAGGGGCGAACTATGGCTACACCTTC. It is translated as CASSYDGTGANYGYTF. The rearrangement uses TRBV11-2 and TRBJ1-2; 10 positions match TRBD1. Trimming removed 4 bases from V and 2 bases from J; junction bases left unmatched: 7. CDR3 length: 16 residues. In germline, CDR1 is SGHAT, CDR2 FQNNGV.

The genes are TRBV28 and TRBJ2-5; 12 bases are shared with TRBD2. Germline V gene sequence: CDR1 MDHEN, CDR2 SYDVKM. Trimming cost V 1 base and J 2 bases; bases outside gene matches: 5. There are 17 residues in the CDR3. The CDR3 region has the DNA TGTGCCAGCAGTTTATCCACACTAGCGGGGGGACAAGAGACCCAGTACTTC. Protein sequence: CASSLSTLAGGQETQYF.

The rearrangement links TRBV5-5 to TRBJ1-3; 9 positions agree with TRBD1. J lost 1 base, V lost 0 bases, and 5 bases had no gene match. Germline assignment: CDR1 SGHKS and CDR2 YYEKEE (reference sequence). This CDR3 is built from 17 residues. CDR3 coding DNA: TGTGCCAGCAGCTTGGTGTTCGGGACAGGGTCTGGAAACACCATATATTTT. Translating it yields CASSLVFGTGSGNTIYF. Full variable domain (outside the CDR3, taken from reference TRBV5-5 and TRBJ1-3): DAGVTQSPTHLIKTRGQQVTLRCSPISGHKSVSWYQQVLGQGPQFIFQYYEKEERGRGNFPDRFSARQFPNYSSELNVNALLLGDSALYLCASSLVFGTGSGNTIYFGEGSWLTVV.

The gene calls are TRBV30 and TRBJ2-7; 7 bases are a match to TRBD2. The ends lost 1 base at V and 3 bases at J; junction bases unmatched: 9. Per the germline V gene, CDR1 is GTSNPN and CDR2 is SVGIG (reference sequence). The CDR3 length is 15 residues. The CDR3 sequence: CAWSGRRGVYYEQYF. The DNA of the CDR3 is TGTGCCTGGAGTGGCCGACGGGGGGTATACTACGAGCAGTACTTC.

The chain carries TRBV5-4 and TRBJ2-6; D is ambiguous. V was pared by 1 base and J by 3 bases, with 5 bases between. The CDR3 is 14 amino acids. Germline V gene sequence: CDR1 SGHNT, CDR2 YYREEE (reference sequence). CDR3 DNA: TGTGCCAGCAGCTTGCGTTTTGGGGCCAACGTCCTGACTTTC. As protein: CASSLRFGANVLTF. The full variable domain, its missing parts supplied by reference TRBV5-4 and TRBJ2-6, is ETGVTQSPTHLIKTRGQQVTLRCSSQSGHNTVSWYQQALGQGPQFIFQYYREEENGRGNFPPRFSGLQFPNYSSELNVNALELDDSALYLCASSLRFGANVLTFGAGSRLTVL.

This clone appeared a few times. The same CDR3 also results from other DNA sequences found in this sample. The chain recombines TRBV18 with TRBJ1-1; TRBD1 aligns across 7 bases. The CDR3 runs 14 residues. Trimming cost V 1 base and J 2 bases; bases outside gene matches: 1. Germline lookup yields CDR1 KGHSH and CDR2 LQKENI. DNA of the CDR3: TGTGCCAGCTCACCACAGGGGGCCAACACTGAAGCTTTCTTT. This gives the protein CASSPQGANTEAFF.

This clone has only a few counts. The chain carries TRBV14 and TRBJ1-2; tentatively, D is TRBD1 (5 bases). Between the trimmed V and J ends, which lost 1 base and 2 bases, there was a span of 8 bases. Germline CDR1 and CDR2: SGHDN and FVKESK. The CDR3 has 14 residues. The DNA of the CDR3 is TGTGCCAGCAGCCAAGTTGGGGCAAACTATGGCTACACCTTC. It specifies CASSQVGANYGYTF.

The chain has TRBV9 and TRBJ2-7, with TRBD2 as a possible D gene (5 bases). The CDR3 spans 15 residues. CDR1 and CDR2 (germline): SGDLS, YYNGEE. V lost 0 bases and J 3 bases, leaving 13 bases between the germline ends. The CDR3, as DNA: TGTGCCAGCAGCGTAGGTGAGGGTAGAGGCTACGAGCAGTACTTC. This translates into CASSVGEGRGYEQYF.

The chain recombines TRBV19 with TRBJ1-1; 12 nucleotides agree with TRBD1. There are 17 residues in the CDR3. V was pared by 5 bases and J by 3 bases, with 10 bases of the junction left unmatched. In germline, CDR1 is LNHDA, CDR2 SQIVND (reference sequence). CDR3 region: CASSLPGQGARDTEAFF. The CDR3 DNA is TGTGCCAGTAGTCTTCCGGGACAGGGGGCGCGGGACACTGAAGCTTTCTTT.

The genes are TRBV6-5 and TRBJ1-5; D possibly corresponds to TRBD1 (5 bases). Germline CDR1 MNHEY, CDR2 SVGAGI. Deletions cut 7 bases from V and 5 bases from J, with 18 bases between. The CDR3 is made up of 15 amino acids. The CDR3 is CASIPSRGRYQPQHF. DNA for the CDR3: TGTGCCAGCATCCCGAGCCGGGGGAGGTATCAGCCCCAGCATTTT.

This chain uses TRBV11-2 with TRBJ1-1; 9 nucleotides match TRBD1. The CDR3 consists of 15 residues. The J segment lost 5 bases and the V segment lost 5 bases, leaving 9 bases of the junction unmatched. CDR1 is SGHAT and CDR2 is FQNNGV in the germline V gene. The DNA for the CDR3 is TGTGCCAGCAGCCCCGTTGGGACAGGGACAACTGAAGCTTTCTTT. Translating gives CASSPVGTGTTEAFF.

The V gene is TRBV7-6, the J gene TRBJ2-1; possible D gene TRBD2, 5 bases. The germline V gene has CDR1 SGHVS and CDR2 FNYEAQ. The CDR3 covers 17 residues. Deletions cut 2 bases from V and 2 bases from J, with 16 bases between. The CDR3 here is CASSLTRRGSAYNEQFF. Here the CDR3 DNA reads TGTGCCAGCAGCTTAACCAGGCGAGGGTCCGCCTACAATGAGCAGTTCTTC. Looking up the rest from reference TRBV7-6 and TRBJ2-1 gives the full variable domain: GAGVSQSPRYKVTKRGQDVALRCDPISGHVSLYWYRQALGQGPEFLTYFNYEAQQDKSGLPNDRFSAERPEGSISTLTIQRTEQRDSAMYRCASSLTRRGSAYNEQFFGPGTRLTVL.

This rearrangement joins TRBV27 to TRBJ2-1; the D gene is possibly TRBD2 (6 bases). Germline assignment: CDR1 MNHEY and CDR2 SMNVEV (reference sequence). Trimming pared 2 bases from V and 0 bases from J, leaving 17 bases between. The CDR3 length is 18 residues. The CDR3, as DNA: TGTGCCAGCAGTTTAAGGCCTAGCGTCAGTGCCTCCTACAATGAGCAGTTCTTC. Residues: CASSLRPSVSASYNEQFF.

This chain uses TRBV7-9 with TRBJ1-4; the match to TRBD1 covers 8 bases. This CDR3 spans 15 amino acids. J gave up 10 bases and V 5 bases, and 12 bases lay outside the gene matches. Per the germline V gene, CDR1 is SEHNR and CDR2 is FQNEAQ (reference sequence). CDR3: CASSRSGGAAGKLFF. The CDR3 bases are TGTGCCAGCAGCCGATCAGGGGGCGCCGCAGGAAAACTGTTTTTT.

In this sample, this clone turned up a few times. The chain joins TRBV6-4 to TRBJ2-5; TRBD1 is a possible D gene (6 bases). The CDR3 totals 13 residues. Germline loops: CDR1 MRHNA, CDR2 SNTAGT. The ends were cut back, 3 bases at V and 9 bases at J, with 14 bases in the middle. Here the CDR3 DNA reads TGTGCCAGCAGTGATTCAGGGGTCGGGGCCCAGTACTTC. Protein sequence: CASSDSGVGAQYF.

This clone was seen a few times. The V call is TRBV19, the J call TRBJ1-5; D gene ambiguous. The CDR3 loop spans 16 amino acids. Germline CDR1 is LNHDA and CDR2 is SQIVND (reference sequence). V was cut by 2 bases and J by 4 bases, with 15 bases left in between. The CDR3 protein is CASSITGRQRNQPQHF. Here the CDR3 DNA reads TGTGCCAGTAGTATAACGGGGAGGCAGAGGAATCAGCCCCAGCATTTT.

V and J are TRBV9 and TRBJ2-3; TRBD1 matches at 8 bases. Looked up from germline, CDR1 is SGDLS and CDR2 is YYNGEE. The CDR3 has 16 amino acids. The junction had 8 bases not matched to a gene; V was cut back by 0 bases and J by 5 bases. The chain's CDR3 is CASSVETGQVGDTQYF. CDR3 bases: TGTGCCAGCAGCGTAGAGACGGGACAGGTAGGAGATACGCAGTATTTT.

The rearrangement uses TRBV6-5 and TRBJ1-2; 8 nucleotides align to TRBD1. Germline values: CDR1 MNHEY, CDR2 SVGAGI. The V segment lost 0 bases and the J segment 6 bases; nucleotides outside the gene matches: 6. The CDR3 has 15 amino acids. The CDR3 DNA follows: TGTGCCAGCAGTTACTCGCGGACAGGGAGTAATGGCTACACCTTC. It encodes CASSYSRTGSNGYTF.